The 16 T cell receptor beta chains below were found in one sample sequenced in a study of T cells in localized non-small cell lung cancer. Here immunoSEQ multiplex PCR was the method, and the copy in TCRdb shows in-frame clones only, minus some. The table has 70,000 to 90,000 clones, 75% to 85% seen once. The source was peripheral blood, collected before any cancer treatment. Receptor source: a female donor aged 60 or older with stage I lung adenocarcinoma.

V usage is TRBV6-5 and J usage is TRBJ2-1; 9 bases are shared with TRBD1. CDR1 and CDR2 from the germline V gene are MNHEY and SVGAGI. The V segment lost 6 bases and the J segment 7 bases; nucleotides outside the gene matches: 4. The CDR3 covers 13 residues. Written as DNA, the CDR3 is TGTGCCAGCAGCCGACAGGGGGGGAATGAGCAGTTCTTC. Its protein product is CASSRQGGNEQFF.

The V gene is TRBV28, the J gene TRBJ1-1; D is ambiguous. Germline V gene sequence: CDR1 MDHEN, CDR2 SYDVKM. V lost 8 bases and J lost 1, with 14 bases in between. The CDR3 sequence is 14 residues long. The CDR3 spells CASLLPGRNTEAFF. The CDR3 nucleotides read TGTGCCAGCCTACTTCCGGGCAGGAACACTGAAGCTTTCTTT.

The chain has TRBV30 and TRBJ2-3, with 10 bases that match TRBD2. Per germline, CDR1 GTSNPN and CDR2 SVGIG (reference sequence). This CDR3 has 18 amino acids. With V trimmed by 2 bases and J by 8 bases, 19 bases remained unmatched. The CDR3 sequence is CAWSNPSGSRGGRGTQYF. The CDR3 coding sequence is TGTGCCTGGAGTAACCCTAGCGGGAGTCGTGGGGGAAGAGGTACGCAGTATTTT. The full variable domain, rest sourced from reference TRBV30 and TRBJ2-3, is SQTIHQWPATLVQPVGSPLSLECTVEGTSNPNLYWYRQAAGRGLQLLFYSVGIGQISSEVPQNLSASRPQDRQFILSSKKLLLSDSGFYLCAWSNPSGSRGGRGTQYFGPGTRLTVL.

This clone was counted only a few times. The gene calls are TRBV19 and TRBJ1-5; no definite D call. CDR3 size: 15 residues. Deletions cut 4 bases from V and 0 bases from J, with 10 bases between. The germline V gene encodes CDR1 LNHDA and CDR2 SQIVND (reference sequence). The CDR3 sequence: CASSKPGTSNQPQHF. CDR3 nucleotides: TGTGCCAGTAGTAAACCGGGAACTAGCAATCAGCCCCAGCATTTT.

This chain connects TRBV9 to TRBJ2-5; TRBD2 is a possible D gene (5 bases). The CDR3 is 19 amino acids. Trimming shortened V by 0 bases and J by 3 bases, and 24 bases separated the two germline ends. In germline, CDR1 is SGDLS, CDR2 YYNGEE. The CDR3 reads CASSVGSILAQRPEETQYF. The DNA for the CDR3 is TGTGCCAGCAGCGTAGGGTCTATTCTAGCCCAACGACCCGAAGAGACCCAGTACTTC. Based on the CDR3 plus reference TRBV9 and TRBJ2-5, the full variable domain is DSGVTQTPKHLITATGQRVTLRCSPRSGDLSVYWYQQSLDQGLQFLIQYYNGEERAKGNILERFSAQQFPDLHSELNLSSLELGDSALYFCASSVGSILAQRPEETQYFGPGTRLLVL.

The rearrangement joins TRBV2 to TRBJ1-1; D is uncertain. CDR1 and CDR2 (germline): SNHLY, FYNNEI. The CDR3 runs 14 residues. Trimming pared 5 bases from V and 3 bases from J, leaving 13 bases between. The CDR3 sequence: CASSLDGPDTEAFF. The CDR3 DNA sequence: TGTGCCAGCAGTCTGGACGGGCCGGACACTGAAGCTTTCTTT. The entire variable domain, with the rest obtained from reference TRBV2 and TRBJ1-1, is as follows: EPEVTQTPSHQVTQMGQEVILRCVPISNHLYFYWYRQILGQKVEFLVSFYNNEISEKSEIFDDQFSVERPDGSNFTLKIRSTKLEDSAMYFCASSLDGPDTEAFFGQGTRLTVV.

V is TRBV10-2 and J is TRBJ1-2; D might be TRBD1 (6 bases). Germline V lookup: CDR1 WSHSY, CDR2 SAAADI. The CDR3 extends over 12 amino acids. Trimming took off 8 bases at V and 4 bases at J, with 11 bases between the two ends. The CDR3 spells CASFGQPYGYTF. The CDR3 DNA reads as TGCGCCAGCTTCGGACAGCCCTATGGCTACACCTTC.

V and J are TRBV7-8 and TRBJ2-1; 11 nucleotides align to TRBD2. The CDR3 runs to 16 residues. V shed 5 bases and J 6 bases; nucleotides not matched to a gene: 9. In germline, CDR1 is SGHVS, CDR2 FQNEAQ. The CDR3, as DNA: TGTGCCAGCAGCCTTAGTCGGACTAGCGGGCTCAATGAGCAGTTCTTC. As protein: CASSLSRTSGLNEQFF.

The chain carries TRBV5-4 and TRBJ2-7; a weak D match, TRBD1 (6 bases). CDR1 is SGHNT, CDR2 YYREEE, per germline (reference sequence). The CDR3 contains 13 residues. The V end lost 5 bases, the J end lost 5 bases, and 14 bases lay between the germline ends. The CDR3 coding sequence is TGTGCCAGCAGTCGGGACACCCCCAACGAGCAGTACTTC. Translating it yields CASSRDTPNEQYF.

The genes are TRBV7-9 and TRBJ2-5, with D tentatively TRBD2 (7 bases). V was pared by 1 base and J by 1 base, with 13 bases between. The germline gives CDR1 SEHNR, CDR2 FQNEAQ (reference sequence). The CDR3 contains 16 residues. The CDR3, as DNA: TGTGCCAGCAGCTTAGGTCCGGGGGGCCGCCAAGAGACCCAGTACTTC. It encodes CASSLGPGGRQETQYF.

V is TRBV9 and J is TRBJ2-1; 8 bases line up with TRBD2. The junction had 6 bases not matched to a gene; V was cut back by 0 bases and J by 4 bases. This CDR3 is 16 amino acids long. The germline V gene encodes CDR1 SGDLS and CDR2 YYNGEE. CDR3 amino acids: CASSVDSGGTYNEQFF. The CDR3 DNA is TGTGCCAGCAGCGTAGATTCGGGGGGGACTTACAATGAGCAGTTCTTC.

V is TRBV7-9 and J is TRBJ2-1, with D unclear. V gave up 4 bases and J gave up 4 bases, with 17 bases separating them. This CDR3 has 16 amino acids. Germline V gene lookup returns CDR1 SEHNR and CDR2 FQNEAQ (reference sequence). CDR3 sequence: CASSSWQERAYNEQFF. The CDR3 DNA reads TGTGCCAGCAGCTCTTGGCAGGAAAGAGCATACAATGAGCAGTTCTTC. Combining the CDR3 with reference TRBV7-9 and TRBJ2-1 gives the whole variable domain DTGVSQNPRHKITKRGQNVTFRCDPISEHNRLYWYRQTLGQGPEFLTYFQNEAQLEKSRLLSDRFSAERPKGSFSTLEIQRTEQGDSAMYLCASSSWQERAYNEQFFGPGTRLTVL.

The CDR3 region is CASSSGTLNTGELFF. The CDR3 region has the DNA TGTGCCAGCAGCTCTGGGACATTGAACACCGGGGAGCTGTTTTTT. The rearrangement joins TRBV9 to TRBJ2-2, with TRBD1 as a possible D gene (6 bases). The CDR3 sequence is 15 residues long. V lost 4 bases and J 1 base, leaving 11 bases between the germline ends. The germline V gene has CDR1 SGDLS and CDR2 YYNGEE.

The chain carries TRBV27 and TRBJ2-3, with a possible D match to TRBD2 (5 bases). With 3 bases removed from V and 10 bases from J, the gap between germline ends came to 20 bases. CDR1 and CDR2 (germline): MNHEY, SMNVEV (reference sequence). There are 15 residues in the CDR3. DNA for the CDR3: TGTGCCAGCAGTTTCTCGTCGACTTCGGGGATGCCGCAGTATTTT. Protein product: CASSFSSTSGMPQYF.

J is TRBJ1-2 and V is TRBV6-6, with D tentatively TRBD1 (5 bases). The CDR3 contains 14 residues. From germline, CDR1 is MNHNY and CDR2 SVGAGI (reference sequence). The germline V and J ends were trimmed by 0 bases and 1 base, with 6 bases remaining between them. The CDR3 spells CASSYSRGNYGYTF. The CDR3, as DNA: TGTGCCAGCAGTTACTCGAGGGGTAACTATGGCTACACCTTC.

This sequence joins TRBV5-1 and TRBJ1-1; 8 bases line up with TRBD1. CDR1 and CDR2 (germline): SGHRS, YFSETQ. V lost 4 bases to trimming and J lost 0 bases; unmatched junction nucleotides: 2. This CDR3 spans 14 amino acids. DNA of the CDR3: TGCGCCAGCAGCCCACAGGGGGTGAACACTGAAGCTTTCTTT. Protein sequence: CASSPQGVNTEAFF.